This paragraph covers one T cell receptor (beta chain) sequence. No cognate antigen has been identified for it. No per-base quality is available; no much larger clone lies one base away. CDR1 SEHNR and CDR2 FQNEAQ are derived from the germline V gene (reference sequence). CDR3 length: 11 amino acids, cysteine to phenylalanine. Only the CDR3 DNA is retained, 33 bases long and in frame from the first base. V is cut by 3 bases and J by 7 bases, and the space between the germline ends is 6 bases. The entry originates in a study of early T cells in non-severe SARS-CoV-2 infection (dated by TCRdb to the early 2020s). Regarding the research as a whole: Because TCR sequencing was done on bulk RNA from unsorted whole blood, the alpha and beta chains could not be paired.

The study was a case-control design nested within a healthcare worker cohort in London, UK, with weekly nasopharyngeal swab PCR tests and blood sampling. Healthcare workers were enrolled in the week of the UK lockdown, from 23 to 31 March 2020, and were followed every week for up to roughly 16 weeks. Study-wide findings and limitations: VDJdb matching was skewed toward anti-spike CD8 responses and likely underestimated virus-specific expansions, missing private and CD4 specificities.

The library came from 5' RACE. Sequencing was carried out with a NextSeq 500. The TCR library protocol attached unique molecular identifiers to individual cDNA molecules to correct for sequencing error and PCR bias. Both TCR alpha and beta chains were sequenced, and tight co-correlation was observed between alpha and beta sequence abundances in each sample. Turning to the authors' computational methods: V gene, J gene and CDR3 annotation of TCR sequences was performed with Decombinator V4. TCRs were defined as expanded if a significant change between any two time points was detected under a Poisson model with p below 0.0001. TCR abundances were normalised to the total number of TCRs sequenced per sample and were expressed as counts per million. TRAV1-2 paired with TRAJ12, TRAJ20 or TRAJ33 defined MAIT TCRs, while TRAV10 paired with TRAJ18 defined iNKT TCRs. VDJdb, accessed on 1 November 2021, was searched for TCRs annotated for CMV, EBV and SARS-CoV-2, and TCRs annotated for more than one antigen were excluded. The public reads were run again by TCRdb, first through fastp at Q25 and then through MiXCR, and only productive beta chains were kept. Rows with a matching CDR3 protein are joined into one entry that keeps the most common DNA and genes. What appears here as the V and J calls and clone size reflects TCRdb's work, not the paper's. This sample gives more than 65,000 distinct CDR3 sequences in total; approximately 13% of them show up just once. The ten largest make up 5.2% of the sample.

The origin of this receptor is an adult who was a healthcare worker with PCR-confirmed SARS-CoV-2 infection or an uninfected control (not recorded which). The sequencing sample was made of whole blood. The V and J segments used are TRBV7-9 and TRBJ2-5, with an unclear D gene assignment. The DNA sequence is TGTGCCAGCAGCTTCTCGCGGACCCAGTACTTC. Its translation is CASSFSRTQYF.